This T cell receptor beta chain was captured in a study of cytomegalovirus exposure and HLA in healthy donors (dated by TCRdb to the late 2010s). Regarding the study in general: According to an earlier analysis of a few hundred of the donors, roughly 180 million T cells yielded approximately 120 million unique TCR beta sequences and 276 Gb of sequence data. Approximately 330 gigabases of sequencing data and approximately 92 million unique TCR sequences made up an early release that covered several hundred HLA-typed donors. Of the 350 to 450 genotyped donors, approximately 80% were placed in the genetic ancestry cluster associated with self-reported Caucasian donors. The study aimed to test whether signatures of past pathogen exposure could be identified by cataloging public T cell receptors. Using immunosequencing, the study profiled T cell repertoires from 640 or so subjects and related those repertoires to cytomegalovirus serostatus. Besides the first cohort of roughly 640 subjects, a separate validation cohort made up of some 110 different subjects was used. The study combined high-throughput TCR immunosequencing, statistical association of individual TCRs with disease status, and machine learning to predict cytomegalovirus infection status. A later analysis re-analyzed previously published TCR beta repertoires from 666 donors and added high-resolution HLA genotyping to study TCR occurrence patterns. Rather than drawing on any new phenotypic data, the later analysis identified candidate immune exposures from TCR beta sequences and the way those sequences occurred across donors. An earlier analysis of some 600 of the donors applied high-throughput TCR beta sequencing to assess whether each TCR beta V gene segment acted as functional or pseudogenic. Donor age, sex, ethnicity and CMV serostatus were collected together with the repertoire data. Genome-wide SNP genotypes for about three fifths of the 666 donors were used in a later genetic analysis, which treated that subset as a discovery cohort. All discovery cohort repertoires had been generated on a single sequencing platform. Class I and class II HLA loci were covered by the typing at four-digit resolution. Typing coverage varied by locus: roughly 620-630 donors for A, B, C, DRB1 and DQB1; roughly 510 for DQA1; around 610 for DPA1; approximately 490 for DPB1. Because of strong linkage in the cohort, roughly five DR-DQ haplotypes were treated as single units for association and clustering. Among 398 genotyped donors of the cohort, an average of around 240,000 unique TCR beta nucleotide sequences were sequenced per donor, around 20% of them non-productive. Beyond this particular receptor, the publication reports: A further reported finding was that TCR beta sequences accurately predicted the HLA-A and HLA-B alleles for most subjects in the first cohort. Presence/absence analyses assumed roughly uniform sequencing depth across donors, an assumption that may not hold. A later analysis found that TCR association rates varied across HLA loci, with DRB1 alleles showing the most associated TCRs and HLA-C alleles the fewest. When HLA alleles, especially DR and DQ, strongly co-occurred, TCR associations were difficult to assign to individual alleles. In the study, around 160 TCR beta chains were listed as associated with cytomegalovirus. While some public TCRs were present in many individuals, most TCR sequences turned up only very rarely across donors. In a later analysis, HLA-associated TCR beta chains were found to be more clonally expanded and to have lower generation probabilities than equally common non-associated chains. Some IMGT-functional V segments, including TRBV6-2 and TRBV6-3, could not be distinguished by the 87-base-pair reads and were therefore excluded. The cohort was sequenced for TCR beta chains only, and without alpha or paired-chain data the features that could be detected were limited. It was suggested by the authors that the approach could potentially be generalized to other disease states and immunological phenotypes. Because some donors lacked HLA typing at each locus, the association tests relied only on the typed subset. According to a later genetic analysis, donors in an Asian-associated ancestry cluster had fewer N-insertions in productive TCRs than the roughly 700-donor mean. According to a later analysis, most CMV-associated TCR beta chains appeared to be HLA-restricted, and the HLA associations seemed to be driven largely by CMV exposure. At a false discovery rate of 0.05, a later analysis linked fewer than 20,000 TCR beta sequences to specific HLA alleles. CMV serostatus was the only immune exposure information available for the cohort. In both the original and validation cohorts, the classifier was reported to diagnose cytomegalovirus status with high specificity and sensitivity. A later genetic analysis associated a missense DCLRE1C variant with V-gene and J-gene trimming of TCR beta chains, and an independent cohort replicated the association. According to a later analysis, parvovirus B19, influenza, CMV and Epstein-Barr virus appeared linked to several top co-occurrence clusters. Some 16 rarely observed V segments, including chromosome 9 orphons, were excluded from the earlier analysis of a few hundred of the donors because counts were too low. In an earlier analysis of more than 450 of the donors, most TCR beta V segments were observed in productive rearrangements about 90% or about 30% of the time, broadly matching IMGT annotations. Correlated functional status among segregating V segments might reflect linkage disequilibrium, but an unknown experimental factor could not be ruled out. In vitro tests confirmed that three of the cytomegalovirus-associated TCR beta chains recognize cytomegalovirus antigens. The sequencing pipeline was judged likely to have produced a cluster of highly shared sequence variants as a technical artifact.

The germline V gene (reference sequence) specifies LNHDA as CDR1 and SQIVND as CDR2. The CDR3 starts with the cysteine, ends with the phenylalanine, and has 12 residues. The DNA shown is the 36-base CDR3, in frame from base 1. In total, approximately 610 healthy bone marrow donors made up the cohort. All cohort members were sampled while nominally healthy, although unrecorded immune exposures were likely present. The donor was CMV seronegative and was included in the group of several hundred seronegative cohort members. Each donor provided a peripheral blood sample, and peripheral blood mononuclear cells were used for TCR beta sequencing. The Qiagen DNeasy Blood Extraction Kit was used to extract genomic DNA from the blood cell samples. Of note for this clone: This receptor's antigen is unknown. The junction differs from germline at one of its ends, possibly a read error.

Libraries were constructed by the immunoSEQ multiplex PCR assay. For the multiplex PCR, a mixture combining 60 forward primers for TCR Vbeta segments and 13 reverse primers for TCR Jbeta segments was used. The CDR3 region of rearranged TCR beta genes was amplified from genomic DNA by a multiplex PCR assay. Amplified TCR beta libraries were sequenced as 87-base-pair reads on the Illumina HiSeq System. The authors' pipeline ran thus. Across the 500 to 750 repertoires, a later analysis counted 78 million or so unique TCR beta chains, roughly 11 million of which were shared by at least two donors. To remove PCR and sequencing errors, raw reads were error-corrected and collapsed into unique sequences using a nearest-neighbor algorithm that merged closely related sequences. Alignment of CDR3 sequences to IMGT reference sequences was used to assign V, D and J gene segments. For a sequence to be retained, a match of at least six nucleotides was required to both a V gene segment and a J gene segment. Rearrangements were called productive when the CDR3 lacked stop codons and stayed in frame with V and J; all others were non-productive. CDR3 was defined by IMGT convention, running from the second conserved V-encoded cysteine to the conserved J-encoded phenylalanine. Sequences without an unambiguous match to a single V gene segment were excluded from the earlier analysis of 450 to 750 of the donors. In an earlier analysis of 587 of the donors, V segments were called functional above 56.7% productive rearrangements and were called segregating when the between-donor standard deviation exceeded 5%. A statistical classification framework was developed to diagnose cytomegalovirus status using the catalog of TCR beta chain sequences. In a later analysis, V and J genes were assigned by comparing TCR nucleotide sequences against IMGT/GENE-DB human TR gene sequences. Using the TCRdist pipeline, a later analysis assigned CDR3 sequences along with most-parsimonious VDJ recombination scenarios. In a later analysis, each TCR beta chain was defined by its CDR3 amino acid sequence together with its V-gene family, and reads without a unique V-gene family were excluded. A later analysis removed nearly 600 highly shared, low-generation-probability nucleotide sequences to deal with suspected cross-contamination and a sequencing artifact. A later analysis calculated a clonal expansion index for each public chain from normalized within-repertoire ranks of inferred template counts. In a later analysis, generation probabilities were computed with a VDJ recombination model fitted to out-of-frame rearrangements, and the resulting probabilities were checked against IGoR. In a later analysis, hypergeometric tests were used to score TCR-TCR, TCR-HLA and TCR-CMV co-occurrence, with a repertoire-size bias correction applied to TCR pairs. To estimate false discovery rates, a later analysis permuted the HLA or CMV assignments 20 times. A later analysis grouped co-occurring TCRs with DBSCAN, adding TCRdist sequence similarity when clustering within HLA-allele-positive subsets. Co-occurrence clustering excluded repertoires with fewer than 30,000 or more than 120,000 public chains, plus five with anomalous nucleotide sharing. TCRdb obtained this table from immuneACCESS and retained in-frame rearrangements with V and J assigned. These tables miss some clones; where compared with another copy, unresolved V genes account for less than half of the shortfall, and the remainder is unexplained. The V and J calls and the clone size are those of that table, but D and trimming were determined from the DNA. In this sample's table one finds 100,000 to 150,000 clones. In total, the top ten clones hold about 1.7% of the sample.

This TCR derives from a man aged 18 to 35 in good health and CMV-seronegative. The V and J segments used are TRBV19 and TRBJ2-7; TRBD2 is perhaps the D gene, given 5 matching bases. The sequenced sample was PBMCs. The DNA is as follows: TGTGCCAGTAGTACCCCAGGAGGAAGTTCGACCTTC. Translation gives CASSTPGGSSTF.